Following are 21 T cell receptor beta chains from one sample sequenced in a study of T cells in Graves' hyperthyroidism and ophthalmopathy. Using RNA transcripts as the source, TCR beta CDR3 regions were amplified. The study used the HTBI primer set for a first-round RT-PCR of the TCR CDR3. Via MiXCR, TCRdb re-called the multiplex PCR reads, giving one row per CDR3 protein. The repertoire holds 450,000 to 700,000 distinct CDR3 sequences, with about 45% as singletons. The sequenced sample consisted of peripheral blood or thyroid tissue (not recorded which). The receptors derive from an adult woman with Graves' disease, either hyperthyroidism or ophthalmopathy (not recorded which).

The chain employs TRBV2 and TRBJ1-5; D gene unclear. CDR1 and CDR2 from the germline V gene are SNHLY and FYNNEI. The CDR3 runs to 13 residues. V lost 4 bases to trimming and J lost 3 bases, with 7 bases between them. The CDR3 sequence: CASSGADNQPQHF. In nucleotides, the CDR3 is TGTGCCAGCAGTGGTGCTGACAATCAGCCCCAGCATTTT. Full variable domain (missing parts from reference TRBV2 and TRBJ1-5): EPEVTQTPSHQVTQMGQEVILRCVPISNHLYFYWYRQILGQKVEFLVSFYNNEISEKSEIFDDQFSVERPDGSNFTLKIRSTKLEDSAMYFCASSGADNQPQHFGDGTRLSIL.

This clonotype was observed a few times. V gene TRBV30 combines with J gene TRBJ2-7; D perhaps matches TRBD2 (6 bases). Germline CDR1 is GTSNPN and CDR2 is SVGIG (reference sequence). The CDR3 length is 16 residues. Trimming took off 0 bases at V and 6 bases at J, with 21 bases between the two ends. This CDR3 is CAWSVTPGGSTGEQYF. CDR3 bases: TGTGCCTGGAGTGTGACCCCCGGAGGGAGTACGGGCGAGCAGTACTTC.

This clonotype was observed at least ten times. The genes are TRBV19 and TRBJ1-1, with D possibly being TRBD1 (5 bases). CDR3 size: 14 residues. Trimming left V 2 bases short and J 2 bases short, with 9 bases between. Germline V gives CDR1 LNHDA, CDR2 SQIVND (reference sequence). Here the CDR3 reads CASSITGTNTEAFF. CDR3 DNA sequence: TGTGCCAGTAGTATAACCGGGACCAACACTGAAGCTTTCTTT.

The table lists this clonotype with a few counts. The chain links TRBV15 to TRBJ2-6; D unclear. CDR1 is LNHNV, CDR2 YYDKDF, per germline (reference sequence). V was trimmed by 0 bases and J by 2 bases, leaving 8 bases between them. The CDR3 loop spans 16 amino acids. CDR3 nucleotide sequence: TGTGCCACCAGCAGAGATCTGGCAGCTGGGGCCAACGTCCTGACTTTC. Translated: CATSRDLAAGANVLTF.

This clonotype was detected a few times. The chain joins TRBV20-1 to TRBJ1-6; tentatively, D is TRBD1 (6 bases). V was shortened by 0 bases and J by 8 bases, with 14 bases between the two germline ends. CDR1 is DFQATT and CDR2 is SNEGSKA in the germline V gene (reference sequence). This CDR3 has 15 amino acids. CDR3 sequence: CSARDHGGRDSPLHF. DNA of the CDR3: TGCAGTGCTAGAGATCACGGGGGCCGCGATTCACCCCTCCACTTT.

This clonotype was observed a handful of times. This may arise from a read error, as a much more abundant clone is one base away. This rearrangement joins TRBV7-9 to TRBJ1-1; D perhaps matches TRBD1 (5 bases). Germline V lookup: CDR1 SEHNR, CDR2 FQNEAQ (reference sequence). The CDR3 covers 16 residues. V dropped 6 bases and J dropped 4 bases, with 21 bases sitting between them. CDR3 sequence: CASSPVPPGRSTEAFF. DNA for the CDR3: TGTGCCAGCAGTCCAGTTCCTCCGGGACGGAGCACTGAAGCTTTCTTT.

This clonotype appeared many times. The chain combines TRBV20-1 with TRBJ2-7; D is possibly TRBD1 (5 bases). The germline V and J ends were trimmed by 2 bases and 7 bases, with 18 bases remaining between them. There are 14 residues in the CDR3. Germline CDR1 is DFQATT and CDR2 is SNEGSKA (reference sequence). CDR3 region: CSARLPGIDFEQYF. Written as DNA, the CDR3 is TGCAGTGCTAGATTACCAGGGATCGACTTTGAGCAGTACTTC.

To note about this clonotype: Compared with germline, one end of the junction differs, possibly owing to a read error. This chain joins TRBV29-1 and TRBJ2-5, with 12 bases lining up with TRBD2. The CDR3 totals 16 residues. Germline CDR1 SQVTM, CDR2 ANQGSEA. The CDR3 loop reads CSVEGLAGRGRETQYF. The CDR3 DNA is TGCAGCGTGGAAGGACTAGCGGGAAGAGGCAGGGAGACCCAGTACTTC. Variable domain in full (rest from reference TRBV29-1 and TRBJ2-5): SAVISQKPSRDICQRGTSLTIQCQVDSQVTMMFWYRQQPGQSLTLIATANQGSEATYESGFVIDKFPISRPNLTFSTLTVSNMSPEDSSIYLCSVEGLAGRGRETQYFGPGTRLLVL.

For this clonotype: Compared with germline, one end of the junction differs, possibly owing to a read error. This chain links TRBV25-1 with TRBJ1-6; maybe TRBD1 (5 bases). Germline-derived CDR1 and CDR2 are MGHDK and SYGVNS. The CDR3 has 15 residues. The CDR3 DNA follows: TGTGCCTGCAGTGCTAAAGGGCAGGGTAATTCACCCCTCCACTTT. As protein: CACSAKGQGNSPLHF.

Notes on this clonotype: A much larger clone lies one base from this, so it may be a read error. The J gene is TRBJ2-5, the V gene TRBV6-6; TRBD2 agrees at 13 bases. Germline V gene lookup returns CDR1 MNHNY and CDR2 SVGAGI (reference sequence). There are 15 residues in the CDR3. This chain's CDR3 is CASWTSGRGQETRYF. CDR3 nucleotide sequence: TGTGCCAGCTGGACTAGCGGGAGAGGACAAGAGACCCGGTACTTC.

Points on this clonotype: A much larger clone differs by one base, so this may be a read error. The J gene is TRBJ1-1, the V gene TRBV28; D gene uncertain. V was cut by 6 bases and J by 1 base, with 12 bases left in between. The germline CDR1 and CDR2 sequences are MDHEN and SYDVKM. CDR3 length equals 14 residues. DNA of the CDR3: TGTGCCAGCAGATGGGTCAGTCAGAACACTGAAGCTTTCTTT. Translating gives CASRWVSQNTEAFF.

CDR3 nucleotide sequence: TGTGCCAGCAGCGTAGTGTCGGCTAACACTGAAGCTTTCTTT. The encoded protein is CASSVVSANTEAFF. The chain carries TRBV9 and TRBJ1-1, with D unclear. The V gene lost 0 bases and the J gene lost 2 bases, with 8 bases spanning the gap. The CDR3 has 14 residues. Germline CDR1 is SGDLS and CDR2 is YYNGEE.

This clonotype appeared a few times. The chain links TRBV27 to TRBJ1-4, with 9 bases fitting TRBD1. The germline V gene has CDR1 MNHEY and CDR2 SMNVEV (reference sequence). J lost 1 base, V lost 5 bases, and 8 bases had no gene match. There are 17 residues in the CDR3. The CDR3 bases are TGTGCCAGCAGTCCAGGGGGACAGGGCGTAACTAATGAAAAACTGTTTTTT. Protein product: CASSPGGQGVTNEKLFF. The variable domain in full, with the rest retrieved from reference TRBV27 and TRBJ1-4, is EAQVTQNPRYLITVTGKKLTVTCSQNMNHEYMSWYRQDPGLGLRQIYYSMNVEVTDKGDVPEGYKVSRKEKRNFPLILESPSPNQTSLYFCASSPGGQGVTNEKLFFGSGTQLSVL.

This chain joins TRBV29-1 and TRBJ2-5; 10 positions match TRBD1. The CDR3 is made up of 14 amino acids. With V trimmed by 3 bases and J by 5 bases, 6 bases remained unmatched. Germline V CDR1 and CDR2: SQVTM, ANQGSEA. CDR3 residues: CSVERDRGGETQYF. The CDR3 DNA is TGCAGCGTTGAGAGGGACAGGGGCGGGGAGACCCAGTACTTC. The full variable domain, with the rest looked up from reference TRBV29-1 and TRBJ2-5, is SAVISQKPSRDICQRGTSLTIQCQVDSQVTMMFWYRQQPGQSLTLIATANQGSEATYESGFVIDKFPISRPNLTFSTLTVSNMSPEDSSIYLCSVERDRGGETQYFGPGTRLLVL.

The chain employs TRBV10-3 and TRBJ1-2; TRBD1 aligns across 7 bases. After removal of 9 bases from V and 8 bases from J, the junction contained 21 bases not matched to a gene. CDR1 and CDR2 from the germline V gene are ENHRY and SYGVKD. The CDR3 length is 16 residues. The CDR3 DNA follows: TGTGCCATTGCCAGCAGTTCTTTAGGGGACAGAGGGGGCTACACCTTC. This sequence encodes CAIASSSLGDRGGYTF.

About this clonotype itself: Since no conserved phenylalanine or tryptophan closes the CDR3, a read error is the likely cause. V usage is TRBV7-2 and J usage is TRBJ1-6; possibly TRBD1 for D (5 bases). V lost 1 base and J lost 10, with 8 bases in between. The CDR3 has 13 residues. From germline, CDR1 is SGHTA and CDR2 FQGNSA. The CDR3 DNA reads as TGTGCCAGCAGCTTAGGAGGGACCTCACCCCTCCACCTT. Encoded protein: CASSLGGTSPLHL.

This clonotype was found once. The V call is TRBV20-1, the J call TRBJ1-3, with D tentatively TRBD1 (5 bases). The CDR3 sequence is 14 residues long. CDR1 is DFQATT and CDR2 is SNEGSKA in the germline V gene (reference sequence). V was shortened by 2 bases and J by 4 bases, with 12 bases between the two germline ends. CDR3 protein: CSARPGALGNTIYF. For the CDR3, the DNA is TGCAGTGCTAGACCTGGGGCATTAGGAAACACCATATATTTT.

As concerns this clonotype: The missing conserved phenylalanine or tryptophan at the end of this CDR3 makes a read error likely. The rearrangement links TRBV13 to TRBJ2-7; D gene ambiguous. The V end lost 4 bases, the J end lost 3 bases, and 4 bases lay between the germline ends. CDR1 is PRHDT, CDR2 FYEKMQ, per germline (reference sequence). The CDR3 spans 11 residues. DNA for the CDR3: TGTGCCAGCAGCTCACTCTACGAGCAGTACTGC. Translated, it gives CASSSLYEQYC.

There are many counts of this clonotype. The chain is built from TRBV19 and TRBJ1-5; 7 nucleotides line up with TRBD1. The germline V gene encodes CDR1 LNHDA and CDR2 SQIVND (reference sequence). Unmatched junction bases numbered 4, after V lost 5 bases and J lost 6 bases. This CDR3 is built from 13 residues. CDR3 protein: CASSDREGQPQHF. The CDR3 DNA follows: TGTGCCAGTAGTGACAGGGAGGGTCAGCCCCAGCATTTT.

Regarding this clonotype: The junction departs from germline at one end; a sequencing error may be responsible. The chain carries TRBV5-1 and TRBJ2-2; 8 bases fit TRBD2. The CDR3 covers 15 residues. Looked up from germline, CDR1 is SGHRS and CDR2 is YFSETQ. In DNA, the CDR3 is TGCGCCAGCAGCGATAGCGGGGCCTCCACCGGGGAGCCGTTTTTT. It translates to CASSDSGASTGEPFF.

V and J are TRBV7-9 and TRBJ2-1; 12 bases line up with TRBD2. This CDR3 has 16 amino acids. V lost 5 bases, J lost 9 bases, and 11 bases stayed unmatched. The germline V gene encodes CDR1 SEHNR and CDR2 FQNEAQ (reference sequence). This CDR3 is CASSRAWPSGRGEQFF. Written as DNA, the CDR3 is TGTGCCAGCAGCCGGGCCTGGCCTAGCGGGAGGGGTGAGCAGTTCTTC. Combining the CDR3 with reference TRBV7-9 and TRBJ2-1 gives the whole variable domain DTGVSQNPRHKITKRGQNVTFRCDPISEHNRLYWYRQTLGQGPEFLTYFQNEAQLEKSRLLSDRFSAERPKGSFSTLEIQRTEQGDSAMYLCASSRAWPSGRGEQFFGPGTRLTVL.